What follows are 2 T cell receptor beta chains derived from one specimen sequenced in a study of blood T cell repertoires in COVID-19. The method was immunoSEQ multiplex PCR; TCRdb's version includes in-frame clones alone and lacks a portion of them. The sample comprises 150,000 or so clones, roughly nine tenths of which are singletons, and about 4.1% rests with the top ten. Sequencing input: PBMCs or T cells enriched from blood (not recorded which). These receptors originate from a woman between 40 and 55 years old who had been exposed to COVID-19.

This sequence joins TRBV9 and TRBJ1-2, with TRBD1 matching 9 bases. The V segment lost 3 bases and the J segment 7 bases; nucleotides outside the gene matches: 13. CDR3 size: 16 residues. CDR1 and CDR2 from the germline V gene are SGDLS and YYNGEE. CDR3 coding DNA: TGTGCCAGCAGCGGATACTGGACAGGGGAGAATGCTGGCTACACCTTC. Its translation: CASSGYWTGENAGYTF.

The CDR3 DNA sequence: TGTGCCAGTAGTATGGGACAGGGCACAGATACGCAGTATTTT. As protein: CASSMGQGTDTQYF. The chain has TRBV19 and TRBJ2-3; 8 bases align to TRBD1. V shed 3 bases, J shed 1 base, and the junction held 0 bases outside the gene matches. Looked up from germline, CDR1 is LNHDA and CDR2 is SQIVND (reference sequence). The CDR3 is made up of 14 amino acids.